This TCR beta chain appears in the sequencing data of a study of radiation and T cells in renal cell carcinoma. Regarding this clone: The target antigen is unknown.

Sequenced by immunoSEQ multiplex PCR; TCRdb stores in-frame clones only, minus some. The sample contains about 170,000 clones, about 87% of which appear only once. J gave up 5 bases and V 0 bases, and 6 bases lay outside the gene matches. CDR3 length equals 15 residues. Germline CDR1 and CDR2: LNHNV and YYDKDF (reference sequence). Notes on the study in general: Without pretreatment biopsies, baseline tumor clonotype presence was undetermined.

Time point specified: blood 4 weeks post-SBRT, at nephrectomy. Stated treatment: 15 Gy SBRT to primary tumor, nephrectomy 4 weeks later. This receptor was obtained from a woman aged 45-59 years with renal cell carcinoma. Source: blood, taken from a patient whose treatment included radiotherapy and nephrectomy. V usage is TRBV15 and J usage is TRBJ2-7; 8 nucleotides align to TRBD2. CDR3 amino acids: CATSREGRGDDEQYF. DNA for the CDR3: TGTGCCACCAGCAGAGAGGGGCGGGGGGACGACGAGCAGTACTTC.